This passage covers 16 T cell receptor beta chains from one sample sequenced in a study of shared clonotypes between healthy human individuals. This table comes from immunoSEQ multiplex PCR, and its TCRdb copy is limited to in-frame clones, with some not included. The sample has approximately 2,200,000 clones, approximately 94% seen once. CD45RO negativity and positive selection for CCR7 defined naive CD8 cells, a population that excluded terminally differentiated effector memory CD45RA+ cells. Sample: naive CD8+ T cells from PBMCs. These receptors came from a man between 18 and 35 years old in good health. Some clones in this sample may be carry-over from other donors' samples.

V and J are TRBV6-1 and TRBJ2-7; D is undetermined. Germline V gene data show CDR1 as MNHNS and CDR2 as SASEGT. Trimming shortened V by 2 bases and J by 3 bases, and 11 bases separated the two germline ends. The CDR3 has 14 amino acids. As DNA, the CDR3 is TGTGCCAGCAGTGAATTGGGTTTAAGCTACGAGCAGTACTTC. The encoded protein is CASSELGLSYEQYF.

The V and J genes are TRBV4-2 and TRBJ2-1; no reliable D call. Trimming shortened V by 8 bases and J by 9 bases, and 8 bases separated the two germline ends. The CDR3 sequence is 10 residues long. Germline V CDR1 and CDR2: LGHNA, YNFKEQ. Here the CDR3 reads CASRGGEQFF. CDR3 DNA sequence: TGTGCCAGCCGCGGCGGTGAGCAGTTCTTC.

This chain joins TRBV11-2 and TRBJ2-7; D gene unclear. Germline V gene sequence: CDR1 SGHAT, CDR2 FQNNGV. The CDR3 is made up of 13 amino acids. V gave up 1 base and J gave up 2 bases, with 6 bases separating them. Here the CDR3 reads CASSLGWAYEQYF. For the CDR3, the DNA is TGTGCCAGCAGCTTAGGGTGGGCCTACGAGCAGTACTTC.

The chain links TRBV7-2 to TRBJ2-2, with D unclear. Germline CDR1 is SGHTA and CDR2 is FQGNSA. Trimming cost V 2 bases and J 6 bases, with 10 bases left between them. The CDR3 contains 14 residues. The CDR3 region is CASSLNLAPGELFF. The DNA for the CDR3 is TGTGCCAGCAGCTTAAACCTGGCACCCGGGGAGCTGTTTTTT.

This chain joins TRBV5-1 and TRBJ2-7; 8 nucleotides agree with TRBD1. V trimming: 0 bases; J trimming: 3 bases; junction bases outside the gene matches: 8. CDR1 is SGHRS, CDR2 YFSETQ, per germline. The CDR3 contains 16 residues. CDR3: CASSLEQGALHYEQYF. In DNA form, the CDR3 reads TGCGCCAGCAGCTTGGAGCAGGGGGCCCTGCACTACGAGCAGTACTTC.

The CDR3 is CASSWLAGTDTQYF. CDR3 bases: TGTGCCAGCAGTTGGTTAGCGGGCACAGATACGCAGTATTTT. V gene TRBV27 combines with J gene TRBJ2-3, with D possibly being TRBD2 (6 bases). Trimming took off 4 bases at V and 1 base at J, with 9 bases between the two ends. In germline, CDR1 is MNHEY, CDR2 SMNVEV (reference sequence). CDR3 length: 14 amino acids.

The rearrangement links TRBV7-9 to TRBJ1-2; TRBD1 agrees at 7 bases. This CDR3 comprises 16 residues. J gave up 8 bases and V 5 bases, and 17 bases lay outside the gene matches. The V gene's germline CDR1 is SEHNR and CDR2 FQNEAQ (reference sequence). The CDR3 spells CASSPGQARAYEGYTF. DNA of the CDR3: TGTGCCAGCAGCCCCGGACAGGCCCGGGCTTATGAAGGCTACACCTTC.

This chain links TRBV6-5 with TRBJ1-1, with D hard to call. CDR1 and CDR2 (germline): MNHEY, SVGAGI. The CDR3 has 13 amino acids. V was shortened by 0 bases and J by 5 bases, with 7 bases between the two germline ends. The CDR3 coding sequence is TGTGCCAGCAGTTACTCGGGCAAGACTGAAGCTTTCTTT. It yields the protein CASSYSGKTEAFF.

This sequence joins TRBV19 and TRBJ1-2; unclear D gene. Deletions cut 3 bases from V and 4 bases from J, with 12 bases between. CDR1 is LNHDA, CDR2 SQIVND, per germline (reference sequence). The CDR3 consists of 14 residues. The DNA for the CDR3 is TGTGCCAGTAGTATTCACGAAAACCTCTATGGCTACACCTTC. Translating gives CASSIHENLYGYTF. Full variable domain (outside the CDR3, taken from reference TRBV19 and TRBJ1-2): DGGITQSPKYLFRKEGQNVTLSCEQNLNHDAMYWYRQDPGQGLRLIYYSQIVNDFQKGDIAEGYSVSREKKESFPLTVTSAQKNPTAFYLCASSIHENLYGYTFGSGTRLTVV.

The V call is TRBV27, the J call TRBJ2-1, with 8 nucleotides matching TRBD2. The germline V gene encodes CDR1 MNHEY and CDR2 SMNVEV (reference sequence). V dropped 3 bases and J dropped 1; count of bases not matched to a gene: 8. CDR3 length equals 17 residues. CDR3 nucleotides: TGTGCCAGCAGTTTCCTACTAGCGGAGCCGTCCTACAATGAGCAGTTCTTC. Protein: CASSFLLAEPSYNEQFF.

The rearrangement uses TRBV19 and TRBJ1-1; possible D gene TRBD1, 5 bases. Per germline, CDR1 LNHDA and CDR2 SQIVND (reference sequence). This CDR3 has 12 residues. The V gene lost 5 bases and the J gene lost 7 bases, with 11 bases spanning the gap. The CDR3 nucleotides are TGTGCCAGTAGTCCCCGGACATATGAAGCTTTCTTT. Protein: CASSPRTYEAFF.

The chain is built from TRBV28 and TRBJ1-1; 10 nucleotides align to TRBD1. V was pared by 7 bases and J by 4 bases, with 3 bases of the junction left unmatched. This CDR3 has 13 amino acids. Germline-derived CDR1 and CDR2 are MDHEN and SYDVKM. DNA for the CDR3: TGTGCCAGCACCGACAGGGGGCTCACTGAAGCTTTCTTT. This translates into CASTDRGLTEAFF.

The genes are TRBV6-1 and TRBJ2-7; 8 nucleotides align to TRBD2. Germline-derived CDR1 and CDR2 are MNHNS and SASEGT. V shed 4 bases, J shed 2 bases, and the junction held 7 bases outside the gene matches. There are 15 residues in the CDR3. The CDR3 loop is CASSGPAGGTYEQYF. The CDR3 nucleotides read TGTGCCAGCAGTGGGCCCGCGGGAGGAACCTACGAGCAGTACTTC.

V usage is TRBV9 and J usage is TRBJ2-2, with D possibly called TRBD1 or TRBD2 (5 bases each). CDR3 length equals 15 residues. Trimming stripped 0 bases from V and 6 bases from J, with 12 bases between. Germline assignment: CDR1 SGDLS and CDR2 YYNGEE. For the CDR3, the DNA is TGTGCCAGCAGCGTAGGAGGGGCACCAGCCGGGGAGCTGTTTTTT. Its translation: CASSVGGAPAGELFF. The whole variable domain, filled in from reference TRBV9 and TRBJ2-2, reads DSGVTQTPKHLITATGQRVTLRCSPRSGDLSVYWYQQSLDQGLQFLIQYYNGEERAKGNILERFSAQQFPDLHSELNLSSLELGDSALYFCASSVGGAPAGELFFGEGSRLTVL.

The chain joins TRBV9 to TRBJ2-5, with TRBD1 as a possible D gene (6 bases). The CDR3 spans 15 residues. V lost 0 bases to trimming and J lost 2 bases, with 11 bases between them. In germline, CDR1 is SGDLS, CDR2 YYNGEE. CDR3 nucleotide sequence: TGTGCCAGCAGCGTAGATGGACAGCCTCAAGAGACCCAGTACTTC. Protein sequence: CASSVDGQPQETQYF.

This chain links TRBV9 with TRBJ2-1, with D perhaps matching TRBD1 or TRBD2 (5 bases each). The CDR3 runs 17 residues. The germline CDR1 and CDR2 sequences are SGDLS and YYNGEE. V lost 3 bases and J lost 5, with 21 bases in between. The CDR3 region has the DNA TGTGCCAGCAGCGCCCGGTCGATAACGGGGCCCAACAATGAGCAGTTCTTC. It codes for CASSARSITGPNNEQFF. Combining the CDR3 with reference TRBV9 and TRBJ2-1 gives the whole variable domain DSGVTQTPKHLITATGQRVTLRCSPRSGDLSVYWYQQSLDQGLQFLIQYYNGEERAKGNILERFSAQQFPDLHSELNLSSLELGDSALYFCASSARSITGPNNEQFFGPGTRLTVL.